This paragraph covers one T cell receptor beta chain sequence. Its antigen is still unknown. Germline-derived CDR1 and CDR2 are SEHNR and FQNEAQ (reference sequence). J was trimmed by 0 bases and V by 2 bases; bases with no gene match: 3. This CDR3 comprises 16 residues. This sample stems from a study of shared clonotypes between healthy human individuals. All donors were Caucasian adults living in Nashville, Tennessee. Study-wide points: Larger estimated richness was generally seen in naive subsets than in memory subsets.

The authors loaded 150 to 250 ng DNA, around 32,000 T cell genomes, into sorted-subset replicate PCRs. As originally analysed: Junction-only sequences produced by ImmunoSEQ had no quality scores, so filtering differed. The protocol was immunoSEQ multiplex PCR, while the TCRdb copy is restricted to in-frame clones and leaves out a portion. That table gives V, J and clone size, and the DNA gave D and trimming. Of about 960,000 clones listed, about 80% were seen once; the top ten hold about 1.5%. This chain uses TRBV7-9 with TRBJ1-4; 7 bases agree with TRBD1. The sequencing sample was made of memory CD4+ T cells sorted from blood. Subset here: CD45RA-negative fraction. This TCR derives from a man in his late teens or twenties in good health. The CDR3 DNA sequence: TGTGCCAGCAGCTTACAGACAGGGACAACTAATGAAAAACTGTTTTTT. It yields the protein CASSLQTGTTNEKLFF.